These 14 T cell receptor beta chains were all obtained from the same sample, sequenced in a study of CD8 T cells in Susac syndrome. Reverse transcription of about 0.5 to 1 ug RNA used random hexamers. TCRdb redid the calling of the immunoSEQ multiplex PCR reads with MiXCR, one entry per CDR3 protein. The table records under 200,000 distinct CDR3 sequences, around 94% of them present only once. Sequencing was carried out using CD4+ T cells from PBMCs. The receptor set was obtained from a human donor in good health.

The genes are TRBV5-4 and TRBJ2-1; D ambiguous. Trimming cost V 5 bases and J 5 bases, with 11 bases left between them. CDR3 length equals 13 residues. Germline V gene lookup returns CDR1 SGHNT and CDR2 YYREEE (reference sequence). The CDR3 here is CASSTWVNNEQFF. For the CDR3, the DNA is TGTGCCAGCAGTACTTGGGTCAACAATGAGCAGTTCTTC.

The chain is built from TRBV29-1 and TRBJ2-5; D is uncertain. V was shortened by 4 bases and J by 4 bases, with 7 bases between the two germline ends. CDR1 and CDR2 from the germline V gene are SQVTM and ANQGSEA. The CDR3 is made up of 11 amino acids. CDR3 sequence: CSVGPGETQYF. CDR3 DNA sequence: TGCAGCGTTGGTCCGGGAGAGACCCAGTACTTC.

The genes are TRBV2 and TRBJ1-5; D is ambiguous. The CDR3 loop spans 13 amino acids. CDR1 SNHLY and CDR2 FYNNEI come from the germline V gene. The V end was cut by 4 bases, the J end by 7 bases, with 11 bases between. In DNA, the CDR3 is TGTGCCAGCAGTGGTGACGGGTGGCAGCCCCAGCATTTT. The encoded protein is CASSGDGWQPQHF.

The gene calls are TRBV10-3 and TRBJ1-6; perhaps TRBD1 as D (5 bases). The ends were cut back, 10 bases at V and 4 bases at J, with 14 bases in the middle. The CDR3 loop spans 14 amino acids. Germline loops: CDR1 ENHRY, CDR2 SYGVKD. The CDR3 nucleotides are TGTGCCACGGGGGGAGTCGGTTATAATTCACCCCTCCACTTT. Protein product: CATGGVGYNSPLHF.

The rearrangement joins TRBV13 to TRBJ2-1; 12 bases align to TRBD2. V lost 4 bases and J lost 9; bases outside the gene matches: 13. Germline V lookup: CDR1 PRHDT, CDR2 FYEKMQ (reference sequence). The CDR3 loop spans 17 amino acids. CDR3 sequence (DNA): TGTGCCAGCAGCTCAGTCGCGGCTAGCGGGGGGGTAGGTGAGCAGTTCTTC. This sequence encodes CASSSVAASGGVGEQFF.

The chain combines TRBV27 with TRBJ2-2, with TRBD1 matching over 8 bases. The CDR3 extends over 16 amino acids. The J segment lost 7 bases and the V segment lost 6 bases, leaving 13 bases of the junction unmatched. Germline CDR1 MNHEY, CDR2 SMNVEV (reference sequence). The CDR3 loop is CASSYHRQGWGGELFF. In DNA form, the CDR3 reads TGTGCCAGCAGCTACCACCGACAGGGGTGGGGCGGGGAGCTGTTTTTT.

The chain couples TRBV19 to TRBJ2-1, with D tentatively TRBD2 (8 bases). CDR3 length: 15 amino acids. Germline CDR1 reads LNHDA; CDR2 reads SQIVND (reference sequence). V was shortened by 8 bases and J by 4 bases, with 18 bases between the two germline ends. The CDR3 bases are TGTGCCAGTGCAAACAGGGGCGGGGGGTACAATGAGCAGTTCTTC. It is translated as CASANRGGGYNEQFF.

The chain couples TRBV24-1 to TRBJ1-5; D unresolved. V was clipped by 1 base and J by 10 bases, with 13 bases between them. The CDR3 is made up of 14 amino acids. Germline assignment: CDR1 KGHDR and CDR2 SFDVKD. CDR3 residues: CATSDFRRARPQHF. The CDR3 DNA reads TGTGCCACCAGTGATTTCAGGCGGGCCAGACCCCAGCATTTT.

The V and J genes are TRBV30 and TRBJ1-1; 7 bases agree with TRBD1. The germline CDR1 and CDR2 sequences are GTSNPN and SVGIG (reference sequence). V lost 3 bases to trimming and J lost 6 bases; unmatched junction nucleotides: 1. The CDR3 is 11 amino acids. This CDR3 reads CAWSRGAEAFF. DNA of the CDR3: TGTGCCTGGAGCAGGGGGGCTGAAGCTTTCTTT.

The V and J genes are TRBV3-1 and TRBJ1-2; D is possibly TRBD1 (5 bases). CDR1 is LGHDT and CDR2 is YNNKEL in the germline V gene (reference sequence). CDR3 length: 18 residues. V gave up 2 bases and J gave up 7 bases, with 26 bases separating them. DNA for the CDR3: TGTGCCAGCAGCCAATGGGGGTCGTCAGAGCCGGCGGGCCGTGGCTACACCTTC. This encodes CASSQWGSSEPAGRGYTF. The full variable domain, with the rest looked up from reference TRBV3-1 and TRBJ1-2, is DTAVSQTPKYLVTQMGNDKSIKCEQNLGHDTMYWYKQDSKKFLKIMFSYNNKELIINETVPNRFSPKSPDKAHLNLHINSLELGDSAVYFCASSQWGSSEPAGRGYTFGSGTRLTVV.

The chain carries TRBV2 and TRBJ2-5; tentatively, D is TRBD1 or TRBD2 (5 bases each). Per germline, CDR1 SNHLY and CDR2 FYNNEI. This CDR3 has 15 residues. Trimming pared 2 bases from V and 5 bases from J, leaving 15 bases between. The CDR3 sequence is CASSEKWGFEETQYF. The CDR3 nucleotides read TGTGCCAGCAGTGAAAAGTGGGGGTTTGAGGAGACCCAGTACTTC.

The gene calls are TRBV30 and TRBJ2-2; D uncertain. Trimming removed 2 bases at V and 2 bases at J, with 9 bases between. CDR1 is GTSNPN, CDR2 SVGIG, per germline (reference sequence). This CDR3 region has 14 residues. CDR3 nucleotide sequence: TGTGCCTGGAGTCCGGGCTATAACACCGGGGAGCTGTTTTTT. Protein sequence: CAWSPGYNTGELFF. The full variable domain, rest sourced from reference TRBV30 and TRBJ2-2, is SQTIHQWPATLVQPVGSPLSLECTVEGTSNPNLYWYRQAAGRGLQLLFYSVGIGQISSEVPQNLSASRPQDRQFILSSKKLLLSDSGFYLCAWSPGYNTGELFFGEGSRLTVL.

V usage is TRBV15 and J usage is TRBJ2-7; no reliable D call. Germline V lookup: CDR1 LNHNV, CDR2 YYDKDF (reference sequence). V dropped 0 bases and J dropped 0 bases, with 12 bases sitting between them. The CDR3 has 16 amino acids. CDR3 nucleotide sequence: TGTGCCACCAGCAGAGAGCCAATAACTCCCTCCTACGAGCAGTACTTC. The encoded protein is CATSREPITPSYEQYF.

V usage is TRBV14 and J usage is TRBJ1-6; D not resolved. The CDR3 is 14 residues long. V was shortened by 0 bases and J by 9 bases, with 9 bases between the two germline ends. Germline CDR1 is SGHDN and CDR2 is FVKESK. CDR3 in amino acids: CASSQEVPGSPLHF. The CDR3 region has the DNA TGTGCCAGCAGCCAAGAGGTCCCAGGTTCACCCCTCCACTTT.